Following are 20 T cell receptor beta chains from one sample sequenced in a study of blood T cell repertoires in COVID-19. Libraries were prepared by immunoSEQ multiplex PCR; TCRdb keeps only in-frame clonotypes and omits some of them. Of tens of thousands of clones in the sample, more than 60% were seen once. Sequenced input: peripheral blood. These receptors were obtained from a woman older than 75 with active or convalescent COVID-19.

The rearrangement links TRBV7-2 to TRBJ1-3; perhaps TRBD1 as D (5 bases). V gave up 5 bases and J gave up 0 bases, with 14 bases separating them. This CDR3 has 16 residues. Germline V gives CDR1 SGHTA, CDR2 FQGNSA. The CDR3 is CASSDPTGLSGNTIYF. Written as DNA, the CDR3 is TGTGCCAGCAGCGACCCAACAGGCCTCTCTGGAAACACCATATATTTT.

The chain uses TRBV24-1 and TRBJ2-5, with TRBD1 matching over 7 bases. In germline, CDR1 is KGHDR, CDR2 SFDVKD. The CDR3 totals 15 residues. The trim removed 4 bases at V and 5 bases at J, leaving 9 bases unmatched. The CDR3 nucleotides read TGTGCCACCAGTGACGATACAGGGGCGGACGAGACCCAGTACTTC. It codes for CATSDDTGADETQYF.

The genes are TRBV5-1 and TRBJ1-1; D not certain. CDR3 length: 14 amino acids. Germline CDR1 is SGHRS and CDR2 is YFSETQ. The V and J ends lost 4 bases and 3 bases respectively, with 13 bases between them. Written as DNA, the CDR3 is TGCGCCAGCAGCCCCCCTTACGAGGACACTGAAGCTTTCTTT. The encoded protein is CASSPPYEDTEAFF.

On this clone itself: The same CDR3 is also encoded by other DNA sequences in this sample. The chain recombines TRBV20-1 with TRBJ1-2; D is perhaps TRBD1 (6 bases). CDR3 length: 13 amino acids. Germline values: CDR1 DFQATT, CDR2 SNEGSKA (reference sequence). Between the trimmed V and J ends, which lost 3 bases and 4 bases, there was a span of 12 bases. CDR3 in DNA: TGCAGTGCTAGTGAGGGCAGGGGCTATGGCTACACCTTC. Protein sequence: CSASEGRGYGYTF.

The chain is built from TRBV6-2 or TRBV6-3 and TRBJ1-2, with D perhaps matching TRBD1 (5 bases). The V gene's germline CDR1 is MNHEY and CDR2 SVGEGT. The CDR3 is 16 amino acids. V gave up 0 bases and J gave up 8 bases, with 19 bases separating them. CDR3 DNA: TGTGCCAGCAGTTACTCGGGCGTTACAGGCCTGGAGGGCTACACCTTC. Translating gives CASSYSGVTGLEGYTF.

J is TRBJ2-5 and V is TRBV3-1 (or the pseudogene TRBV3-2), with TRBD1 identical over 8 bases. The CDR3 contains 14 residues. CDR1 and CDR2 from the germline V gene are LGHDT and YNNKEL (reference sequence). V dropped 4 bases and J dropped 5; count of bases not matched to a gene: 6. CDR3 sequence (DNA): TGTGCCAGCAGCCTCATCAGGGGGCCGGAGACCCAGTACTTC. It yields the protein CASSLIRGPETQYF.

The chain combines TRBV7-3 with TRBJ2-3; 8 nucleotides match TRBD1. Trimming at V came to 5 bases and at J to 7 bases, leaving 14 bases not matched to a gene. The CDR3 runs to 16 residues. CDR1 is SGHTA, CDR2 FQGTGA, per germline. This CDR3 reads CASSLATGQVKNTQYF. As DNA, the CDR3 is TGTGCCAGCAGCCTGGCCACGGGACAGGTCAAAAATACGCAGTATTTT.

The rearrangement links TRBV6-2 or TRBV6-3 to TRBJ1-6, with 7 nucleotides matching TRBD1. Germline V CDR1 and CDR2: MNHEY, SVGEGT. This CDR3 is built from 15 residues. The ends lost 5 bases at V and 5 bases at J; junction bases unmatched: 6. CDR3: CASSGAGTDNSPLHF. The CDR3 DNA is TGTGCCAGCAGTGGCGCCGGGACAGATAATTCACCCCTCCACTTT.

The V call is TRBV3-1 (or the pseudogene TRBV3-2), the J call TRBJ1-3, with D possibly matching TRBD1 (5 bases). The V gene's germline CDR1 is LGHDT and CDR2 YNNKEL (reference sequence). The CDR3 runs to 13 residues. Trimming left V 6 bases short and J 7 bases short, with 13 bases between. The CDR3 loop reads CASRRQSGNTIYF. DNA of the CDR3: TGTGCCAGCAGGCGACAGTCCGGGAACACCATATATTTT.

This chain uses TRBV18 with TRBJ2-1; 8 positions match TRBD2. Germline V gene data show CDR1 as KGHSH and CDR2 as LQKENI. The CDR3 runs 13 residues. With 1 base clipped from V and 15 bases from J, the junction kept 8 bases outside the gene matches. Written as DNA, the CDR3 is TGTGCCAGCTCACCACTCGGGCGGGGGGCTGCGTTCTTC. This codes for CASSPLGRGAAFF.

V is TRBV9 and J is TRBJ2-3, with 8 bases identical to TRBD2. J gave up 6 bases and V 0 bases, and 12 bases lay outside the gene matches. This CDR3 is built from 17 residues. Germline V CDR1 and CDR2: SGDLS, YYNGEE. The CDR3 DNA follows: TGTGCCAGCAGCGTAGAGGGACTAGGGTGGGTCGACGATACGCAGTATTTT. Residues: CASSVEGLGWVDDTQYF.

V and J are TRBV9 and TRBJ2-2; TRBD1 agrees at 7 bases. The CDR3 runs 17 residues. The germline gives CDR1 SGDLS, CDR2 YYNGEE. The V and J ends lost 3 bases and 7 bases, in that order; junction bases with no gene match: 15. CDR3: CASSAKAGTALFGELFF. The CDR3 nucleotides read TGTGCCAGCAGCGCGAAAGCAGGGACAGCTCTCTTCGGGGAGCTGTTTTTT.

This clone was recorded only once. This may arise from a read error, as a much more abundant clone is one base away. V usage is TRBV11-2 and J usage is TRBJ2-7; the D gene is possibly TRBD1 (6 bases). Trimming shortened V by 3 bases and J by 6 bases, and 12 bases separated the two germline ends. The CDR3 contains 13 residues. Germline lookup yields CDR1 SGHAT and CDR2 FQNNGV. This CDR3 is CASSFNRDGEQYF. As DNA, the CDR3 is TGTGCCAGCAGCTTTAACAGGGATGGCGAGCAGTACTTC.

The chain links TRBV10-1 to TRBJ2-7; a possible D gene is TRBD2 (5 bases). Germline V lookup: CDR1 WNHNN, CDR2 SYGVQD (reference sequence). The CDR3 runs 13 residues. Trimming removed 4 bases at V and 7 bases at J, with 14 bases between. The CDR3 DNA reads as TGCGCCAGCAGTGTTAGCCGATCGGGGGAGCAGTACTTC. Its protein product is CASSVSRSGEQYF.

The CDR3 region has the DNA TGTGCCAGTAGCGCCGGGACAGGGGGCTCCTACGAGCAGTACTTC. It yields the protein CASSAGTGGSYEQYF. The gene calls are TRBV19 and TRBJ2-7; 11 nucleotides agree with TRBD1. The CDR3 has 15 amino acids. Germline values: CDR1 LNHDA, CDR2 SQIVND (reference sequence). V shed 6 bases and J 0 bases; nucleotides not matched to a gene: 4.

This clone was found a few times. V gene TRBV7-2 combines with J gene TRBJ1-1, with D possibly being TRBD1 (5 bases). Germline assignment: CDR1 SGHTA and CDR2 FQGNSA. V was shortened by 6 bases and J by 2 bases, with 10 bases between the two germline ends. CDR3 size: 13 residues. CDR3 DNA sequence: TGTGCCAGCAGTCGACAGACAAACACTGAAGCTTTCTTT. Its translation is CASSRQTNTEAFF.

CDR3 nucleotide sequence: TGTGCCAGTAGTCAACAGGGTTACACTGAAGCTTTCTTT. Translating it yields CASSQQGYTEAFF. The rearrangement joins TRBV19 to TRBJ1-1; D is perhaps TRBD1 (6 bases). Trimming left V 5 bases short and J 3 bases short, with 10 bases between. This CDR3 comprises 13 residues. Looked up from germline, CDR1 is LNHDA and CDR2 is SQIVND (reference sequence). Looking up the rest from reference TRBV19 and TRBJ1-1 gives the full variable domain: DGGITQSPKYLFRKEGQNVTLSCEQNLNHDAMYWYRQDPGQGLRLIYYSQIVNDFQKGDIAEGYSVSREKKESFPLTVTSAQKNPTAFYLCASSQQGYTEAFFGQGTRLTVV.

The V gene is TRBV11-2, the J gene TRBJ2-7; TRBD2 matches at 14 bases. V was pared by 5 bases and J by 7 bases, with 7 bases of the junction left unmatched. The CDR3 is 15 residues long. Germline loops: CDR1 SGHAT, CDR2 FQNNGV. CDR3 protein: CASSPTGLAGGEQYF. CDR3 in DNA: TGTGCCAGCAGCCCTACTGGACTAGCGGGGGGTGAGCAGTACTTC.

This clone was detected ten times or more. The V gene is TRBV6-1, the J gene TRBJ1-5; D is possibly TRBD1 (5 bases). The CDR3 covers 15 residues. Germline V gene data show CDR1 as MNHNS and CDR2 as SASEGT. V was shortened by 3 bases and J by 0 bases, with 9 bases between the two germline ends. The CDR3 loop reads CASSDKGHSNQPQHF. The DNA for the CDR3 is TGTGCCAGCAGTGATAAGGGGCATAGCAATCAGCCCCAGCATTTT.

The CDR3 DNA reads as TGCAGCGTTGAAGGTTGGGGCGGCACTGAAGCTTTCTTT. Its translation: CSVEGWGGTEAFF. V is TRBV29-1 and J is TRBJ1-1; the D gene is possibly TRBD1 (5 bases). V dropped 1 base and J dropped 4 bases, with 10 bases sitting between them. CDR1 is SQVTM and CDR2 is ANQGSEA in the germline V gene. The CDR3 runs to 13 residues.